Each of the 21 T cell receptor beta chains below was sequenced from the same sample in a study of cytomegalovirus exposure and HLA in healthy donors. Clones were read by immunoSEQ multiplex PCR, and TCRdb kept only the in-frame ones, dropping some. The data show 150,000 to 200,000 clones, about 82% seen once. The material sequenced was PBMCs. These receptors originate from a woman in her late teens or twenties in good health and CMV-seronegative.

This clone was recorded only once. This rearrangement joins TRBV5-4 to TRBJ2-2, with D perhaps matching TRBD1 (5 bases). Germline CDR1 and CDR2: SGHNT and YYREEE (reference sequence). The V end was cut by 0 bases, the J end by 6 bases, with 9 bases between. The CDR3 spans 14 residues. This CDR3 reads CASSLEGVAGELFF. CDR3 sequence (DNA): TGTGCCAGCAGCTTGGAAGGGGTTGCCGGGGAGCTGTTTTTT.

This clone was found once. This chain joins TRBV2 and TRBJ2-3, with D unclear. Trimming removed 6 bases from V and 2 bases from J, with 12 bases in between. Per germline, CDR1 SNHLY and CDR2 FYNNEI. This CDR3 comprises 14 residues. The CDR3 nucleotides are TGTGCCAGCAGGACTCCCTTAACCACAGATACGCAGTATTTT. Translating gives CASRTPLTTDTQYF.

This clone was picked up a small number of times. This chain links TRBV2 with TRBJ2-1, with 13 nucleotides matching TRBD2. Trimming took 7 bases from V and 4 from J; bases not matched to a gene: 7. The CDR3 has 16 amino acids. Germline V gene lookup returns CDR1 SNHLY and CDR2 FYNNEI. The CDR3 here is CASNHGLAGVYNEQFF. The CDR3 coding sequence is TGTGCCAGCAACCATGGACTAGCGGGAGTTTACAATGAGCAGTTCTTC.

The chain combines TRBV7-9 with TRBJ2-7; 8 bases line up with TRBD1. CDR1 is SEHNR, CDR2 FQNEAQ, per germline (reference sequence). V lost 3 bases to trimming and J lost 0 bases; unmatched junction nucleotides: 4. The CDR3 runs to 15 residues. The CDR3 DNA reads as TGTGCCAGCAGCTTTATTGACAGGGGCTCCTACGAGCAGTACTTC. This sequence encodes CASSFIDRGSYEQYF.

About this clone: One end of the junction fails to match germline, which may point to a read error. The V call is TRBV28, the J call TRBJ2-7, with TRBD1 matching 7 bases. The CDR3 contains 15 residues. Germline V CDR1 and CDR2: MDHEN, SYDVKM. Here the CDR3 reads CASSLPGTDSSEQYF. DNA for the CDR3: TGTGCCAGCAGTTTACCCGGGACAGATTCCTCCGAGCAGTACTTC.

The rearrangement uses TRBV15 and TRBJ2-2, with 9 bases that match TRBD1. The V gene's germline CDR1 is LNHNV and CDR2 YYDKDF (reference sequence). The CDR3 is 14 amino acids. V lost 7 bases and J lost 4; bases outside the gene matches: 4. CDR3 coding DNA: TGTGCCACCACCCGGGACAGGGTCACCGGGGAGCTGTTTTTT. This encodes CATTRDRVTGELFF.

The CDR3 DNA is TGTGCCAGCTCACGCTCGGGGACTTCTAACTATGGCTACACCTTC. Translated, it gives CASSRSGTSNYGYTF. V is TRBV18 and J is TRBJ1-2; D might be TRBD1 (5 bases). Trimming left V 4 bases short and J 0 bases short, with 12 bases between. The CDR3 is made up of 15 amino acids. CDR1 KGHSH and CDR2 LQKENI come from the germline V gene.

The V gene is TRBV5-4, the J gene TRBJ2-5; possible D gene TRBD1, 6 bases. The CDR3 is 11 residues long. V lost 0 bases and J 9 bases, leaving 6 bases between the germline ends. The germline CDR1 and CDR2 sequences are SGHNT and YYREEE (reference sequence). The CDR3 DNA follows: TGTGCCAGCAGCTTGGGACAGGCCCAGTACTTC. Encoded protein: CASSLGQAQYF. Full variable domain (missing parts from reference TRBV5-4 and TRBJ2-5): ETGVTQSPTHLIKTRGQQVTLRCSSQSGHNTVSWYQQALGQGPQFIFQYYREEENGRGNFPPRFSGLQFPNYSSELNVNALELDDSALYLCASSLGQAQYFGPGTRLLVL.

This rearrangement joins TRBV2 to TRBJ1-3; 11 nucleotides match TRBD1. The CDR3 sequence is 15 residues long. CDR1 and CDR2 from the germline V gene are SNHLY and FYNNEI. Germline trimming cut 7 bases from V and 0 bases from J; bases unmatched to any gene: 2. The CDR3 reads CASIGTGGSGNTIYF. CDR3 nucleotide sequence: TGTGCCAGCATAGGGACAGGGGGCTCTGGAAACACCATATATTTT.

J is TRBJ2-3 and V is TRBV30; 14 bases are a match to TRBD2. The V gene's germline CDR1 is GTSNPN and CDR2 SVGIG (reference sequence). V lost 1 base and J lost 1; bases outside the gene matches: 13. This CDR3 contains 20 residues. The CDR3 region is CAWSGGTSGGYYSGTDTQYF. In nucleotides, the CDR3 is TGTGCCTGGAGTGGGGGGACTAGCGGGGGATACTACTCCGGCACAGATACGCAGTATTTT.

The chain carries TRBV5-4 and TRBJ2-3, with TRBD2 matching 7 bases. Trimming at V came to 6 bases and at J to 6 bases, leaving 4 bases not matched to a gene. CDR1 SGHNT and CDR2 YYREEE come from the germline V gene (reference sequence). The CDR3 totals 12 residues. CDR3 nucleotide sequence: TGTGCCAGCAACACACTAGCGGATACGCAGTATTTT. Protein product: CASNTLADTQYF.

The V and J genes are TRBV6-1 and TRBJ1-5; 7 nucleotides agree with TRBD1. V shed 7 bases and J 5 bases; nucleotides not matched to a gene: 8. CDR3 length: 14 amino acids. Germline V gene data show CDR1 as MNHNS and CDR2 as SASEGT. Here the CDR3 reads CASKTGTTDQPQHF. In DNA, the CDR3 is TGTGCCAGCAAGACAGGGACCACGGATCAGCCCCAGCATTTT.

CDR3 protein: CASSRLTGEQFF. The CDR3 DNA is TGCGCCAGCAGCCGCTTAACGGGTGAGCAGTTCTTC. The chain has TRBV4-1 and TRBJ2-1; D is ambiguous. V shed 4 bases and J shed 9 bases, with 10 bases lying between them. This CDR3 is built from 12 residues. The V gene's germline CDR1 is MGHRA and CDR2 YSYEKL.

This clone occurred once. The chain is built from TRBV13 and TRBJ2-7, with unresolved D. From germline, CDR1 is PRHDT and CDR2 FYEKMQ (reference sequence). V was pared by 2 bases and J by 3 bases, with 5 bases between. The CDR3 spans 12 residues. For the CDR3, the DNA is TGTGCCAGCAGCTTAAGCCGCTACGAGCAGTACTTC. Protein sequence: CASSLSRYEQYF.

This clone appeared a few times. The rearrangement uses TRBV2 and TRBJ2-7; D might be TRBD2 (5 bases). Germline CDR1 is SNHLY and CDR2 is FYNNEI. V dropped 7 bases and J dropped 2 bases, with 18 bases sitting between them. This CDR3 contains 15 residues. CDR3 region: CASTSLEKRAYEQYF. In DNA form, the CDR3 reads TGTGCCAGCACGAGCCTAGAGAAGAGGGCCTACGAGCAGTACTTC.

The chain employs TRBV7-8 and TRBJ2-5; TRBD2 is a possible D gene (6 bases). V lost 5 bases, J lost 5 bases, and 18 bases lay in between. The CDR3 loop spans 15 amino acids. Looked up from germline, CDR1 is SGHVS and CDR2 is FQNEAQ. The CDR3 DNA follows: TGTGCCAGCAGCGTTCGGAGACTAGGTACGGAGACCCAGTACTTC. It is translated as CASSVRRLGTETQYF. The full variable domain, completed using reference TRBV7-8 and TRBJ2-5, is GAGVSQSPRYKVAKRGQDVALRCDPISGHVSLFWYQQALGQGPEFLTYFQNEAQLDKSGLPSDRFFAERPEGSVSTLKIQRTQQEDSAVYLCASSVRRLGTETQYFGPGTRLLVL.

The J gene is TRBJ1-2, the V gene TRBV25-1, with TRBD1 identical over 8 bases. Germline CDR1 MGHDK, CDR2 SYGVNS. V dropped 0 bases and J dropped 5; count of bases not matched to a gene: 5. The CDR3 spans 15 residues. Here the CDR3 reads CASSEYRTGIYGYTF. The CDR3 nucleotides are TGTGCCAGCAGTGAATATAGGACAGGGATATATGGCTACACCTTC.

The V gene is TRBV9, the J gene TRBJ2-5, with 7 bases identical to TRBD1. The V segment lost 2 bases and the J segment 7 bases; nucleotides outside the gene matches: 5. Germline-derived CDR1 and CDR2 are SGDLS and YYNGEE. The CDR3 is 13 residues long. CDR3 coding DNA: TGTGCCAGCAGCGTCGACAGGGACGGGACCCAGTACTTC. Translation: CASSVDRDGTQYF.

The rearrangement joins TRBV7-9 to TRBJ2-1, with D perhaps matching TRBD2 (6 bases). Germline CDR1 SEHNR, CDR2 FQNEAQ (reference sequence). The CDR3 sequence is 17 residues long. The V gene lost 1 base and the J gene lost 9 bases, with 22 bases spanning the gap. Here the CDR3 reads CASSLGVFLQAGGEQFF. CDR3 DNA: TGTGCCAGCAGCTTAGGTGTGTTTTTGCAGGCCGGGGGTGAGCAGTTCTTC.

This clone has only a few counts. The chain joins TRBV4-2 to TRBJ2-1; maybe TRBD1 (6 bases). Trimming removed 4 bases from V and 5 bases from J, with 15 bases in between. The CDR3 is 15 amino acids. The germline gives CDR1 LGHNA, CDR2 YNFKEQ. DNA for the CDR3: TGTGCCAGCAGCCCGGGACACTCGACCCACAATGAGCAGTTCTTC. It yields the protein CASSPGHSTHNEQFF.

The chain is built from TRBV20-1 and TRBJ2-7; D gene uncertain. The CDR3 is 11 amino acids. Germline V CDR1 and CDR2: DFQATT, SNEGSKA (reference sequence). V dropped 2 bases and J dropped 2 bases, with 4 bases sitting between them. The CDR3 here is CSARRAYEQYF. CDR3 sequence (DNA): TGCAGTGCTAGACGTGCCTACGAGCAGTACTTC.